Following are 29 T cell receptor beta chains from one sample sequenced in a study of blood T cell repertoires in COVID-19. Method: immunoSEQ multiplex PCR; TCRdb's copy keeps in-frame clones and lacks some. The sample lists approximately 310,000 clones, 85% seen once, with over 1.5% in the top ten. The sample was PBMCs or T cells enriched from blood (not recorded which). Receptor source: a young woman who had been exposed to COVID-19.

In nucleotides, the CDR3 is TGTGCCACCAGGGCAGCGCCCTCCACTGAAGCTTTCTTT. This translates into CATRAAPSTEAFF. This chain joins TRBV13 and TRBJ1-1; TRBD1 is a possible D gene (5 bases). With 10 bases removed from V and 4 bases from J, the gap between germline ends came to 16 bases. Germline V gene sequence: CDR1 PRHDT, CDR2 FYEKMQ (reference sequence). This CDR3 contains 13 residues.

The rearrangement uses TRBV18 and TRBJ1-2, with a weak D call TRBD1 (5 bases). The CDR3 is 14 amino acids. CDR1 and CDR2 (germline): KGHSH, LQKENI. The V end lost 0 bases, the J end lost 6 bases, and 11 bases lay between the germline ends. Here the CDR3 DNA reads TGTGCCAGCTCACCACCTCTATCAGGGAATGGCTACACCTTC. Translation gives CASSPPLSGNGYTF.

V usage is TRBV19 and J usage is TRBJ2-2; D is perhaps TRBD2 (6 bases). The CDR3 totals 13 residues. V was pared by 9 bases and J by 8 bases, with 16 bases between. Germline V gives CDR1 LNHDA, CDR2 SQIVND (reference sequence). The CDR3 sequence: CASSQVGTGELFF. CDR3 coding DNA: TGTGCCAGCTCACAGGTGGGGACTGGGGAGCTGTTTTTT.

The chain recombines TRBV18 with TRBJ1-2; no clear D. This CDR3 is 14 amino acids long. The V end was cut by 0 bases, the J end by 2 bases, with 7 bases between. Looked up from germline, CDR1 is KGHSH and CDR2 is LQKENI. For the CDR3, the DNA is TGTGCCAGCTCACCACCGTCGGGGAACTATGGCTACACCTTC. It translates to CASSPPSGNYGYTF.

This chain links TRBV5-1 with TRBJ1-5; D is unresolved. Trimming took off 4 bases at V and 6 bases at J, with 17 bases between the two ends. This CDR3 is 15 amino acids long. CDR1 and CDR2 (germline): SGHRS, YFSETQ. The CDR3: CASSPGRGPGQPQHF. Here the CDR3 DNA reads TGCGCCAGCAGCCCGGGAAGAGGGCCGGGTCAGCCCCAGCATTTT.

The chain is built from TRBV5-1 and TRBJ2-7, with D unresolved. Trimming removed 4 bases at V and 1 base at J, with 9 bases between. Germline V CDR1 and CDR2: SGHRS, YFSETQ. The CDR3 is 13 amino acids. The CDR3 here is CASSSTRSYEQYF. The CDR3 DNA follows: TGCGCCAGCAGCAGTACACGTTCCTACGAGCAGTACTTC.

V and J are TRBV18 and TRBJ1-4; maybe TRBD1 (5 bases). From germline, CDR1 is KGHSH and CDR2 LQKENI. V lost 1 base and J 7 bases, leaving 19 bases between the germline ends. CDR3 size: 17 residues. The CDR3 is CASSPLAGIGHGEKLFF. The CDR3, as DNA: TGTGCCAGCTCACCACTCGCAGGGATTGGGCACGGTGAAAAACTGTTTTTT.

This sequence joins TRBV13 and TRBJ1-6, with D unclear. Per germline, CDR1 PRHDT and CDR2 FYEKMQ (reference sequence). With 1 base removed from V and 9 bases from J, the gap between germline ends came to 16 bases. This CDR3 comprises 16 residues. The CDR3 reads CASSLVGSGSGSPLHF. As DNA, the CDR3 is TGTGCCAGCAGCTTAGTTGGGTCCGGGTCGGGTTCACCCCTCCACTTT.

This clone was found a few times. V is TRBV2 and J is TRBJ1-1; TRBD1 is a possible D gene (5 bases). Germline loops: CDR1 SNHLY, CDR2 FYNNEI. CDR3 length equals 12 residues. V gave up 4 bases and J gave up 10 bases, with 13 bases separating them. The CDR3 sequence: CASSASGKAAFF. CDR3 bases: TGTGCCAGCAGTGCGTCAGGGAAGGCAGCTTTCTTT.

The chain links TRBV5-6 to TRBJ1-1; 9 positions match TRBD1. Germline CDR1 is SGHDT and CDR2 is YYEEEE. This CDR3 contains 15 residues. With V trimmed by 4 bases and J by 1 base, 5 bases remained unmatched. CDR3 coding DNA: TGTGCCAGCAGCCTAGGGACAGGGTGGAACACTGAAGCTTTCTTT. It yields the protein CASSLGTGWNTEAFF.

J is TRBJ1-2 and V is TRBV3-1 (or the pseudogene TRBV3-2); TRBD1 agrees at 7 bases. The V gene's germline CDR1 is LGHDT and CDR2 YNNKEL (reference sequence). The CDR3 sequence is 14 residues long. The J segment lost 4 bases and the V segment lost 1 base, leaving 3 bases of the junction unmatched. The CDR3 DNA follows: TGTGCCAGCAGCCAAGTCCGGGACAGCTATGGCTACACCTTC. It codes for CASSQVRDSYGYTF.

The genes are TRBV24-1 and TRBJ1-4, with 7 nucleotides matching TRBD1. This CDR3 has 16 residues. V lost 5 bases, J lost 5 bases, and 10 bases stayed unmatched. CDR1 is KGHDR and CDR2 is SFDVKD in the germline V gene. The CDR3 is CATSVPRDRKNEKLFF. The CDR3 coding sequence is TGTGCCACCAGTGTCCCCCGGGACAGAAAGAATGAAAAACTGTTTTTT.

The chain is built from TRBV14 and TRBJ2-7; D is ambiguous. This CDR3 is built from 13 residues. Germline V CDR1 and CDR2: SGHDN, FVKESK. Trimming took 5 bases from V and 2 from J, leaving 10 bases between them. The CDR3 DNA follows: TGTGCCAGCAGCTTATACATGACCTACGAGCAGTACTTC. Protein sequence: CASSLYMTYEQYF.

A few counts support this clone. The V call is TRBV29-1, the J call TRBJ2-3; 7 bases are a match to TRBD1. V lost 6 bases and J lost 5; bases outside the gene matches: 5. CDR1 is SQVTM, CDR2 ANQGSEA, per germline. This CDR3 has 12 residues. The CDR3 DNA is TGCAGCGTGCACCCAGGGGGAGATACGCAGTATTTT. Amino acids: CSVHPGGDTQYF.

The V call is TRBV9, the J call TRBJ2-3; D is perhaps TRBD1 (6 bases). V lost 2 bases to trimming and J lost 5 bases, with 12 bases between them. The length of the CDR3 is 14 residues. In germline, CDR1 is SGDLS, CDR2 YYNGEE. In DNA form, the CDR3 reads TGTGCCAGCAGCGTTTCAGGGGTGCGAGATACGCAGTATTTT. It specifies CASSVSGVRDTQYF. Full variable domain (rest looked up from reference TRBV9 and TRBJ2-3): DSGVTQTPKHLITATGQRVTLRCSPRSGDLSVYWYQQSLDQGLQFLIQYYNGEERAKGNILERFSAQQFPDLHSELNLSSLELGDSALYFCASSVSGVRDTQYFGPGTRLTVL.

Written as DNA, the CDR3 is TGTGCCAGCAGCCAAGTTGCGGGGTCCTACAATGAGCAGTTCTTC. It specifies CASSQVAGSYNEQFF. The genes are TRBV4-2 and TRBJ2-1; possible D gene TRBD2, 6 bases. Trimming stripped 1 base from V and 1 base from J, with 8 bases between. Germline V gene data show CDR1 as LGHNA and CDR2 as YNFKEQ. This CDR3 spans 15 amino acids.

The CDR3 protein is CAWRRDRGRNYNEQFF. The CDR3 DNA reads TGTGCCTGGAGACGGGACAGGGGGCGAAACTACAATGAGCAGTTCTTC. The chain combines TRBV30 with TRBJ2-1; TRBD1 aligns across 12 bases. This CDR3 comprises 16 residues. J lost 3 bases, V lost 3 bases, and 6 bases had no gene match. Germline V gene data show CDR1 as GTSNPN and CDR2 as SVGIG (reference sequence).

The V and J genes are TRBV28 and TRBJ1-5, with a possible D match to TRBD1 (6 bases). Deletions cut 6 bases from V and 4 bases from J, with 16 bases between. The length of the CDR3 is 15 residues. Germline V gene data show CDR1 as MDHEN and CDR2 as SYDVKM. DNA for the CDR3: TGTGCCAGCAGGAAGCCAAGGGGGGGGAATCAGCCCCAGCATTTT. Encoded protein: CASRKPRGGNQPQHF.

The V and J genes are TRBV6-2 or TRBV6-3 and TRBJ1-5; TRBD1 matches at 8 bases. This CDR3 is built from 18 residues. The germline gives CDR1 MNHEY, CDR2 SVGEGT. V lost 2 bases, J lost 3 bases, and 12 bases stayed unmatched. In nucleotides, the CDR3 is TGTGCCAGCAGTTACCGGATCACGGACAGGGAGGTCAATCAGCCCCAGCATTTT. Translation: CASSYRITDREVNQPQHF.

This clone was observed a handful of times. The rearrangement links TRBV30 to TRBJ1-6, with D possibly being TRBD1 (5 bases). The germline V gene encodes CDR1 GTSNPN and CDR2 SVGIG (reference sequence). This CDR3 comprises 13 residues. Deletions cut 7 bases from V and 7 bases from J, with 14 bases between. The CDR3 spells CASITAGNSPLHF. The CDR3 DNA reads TGTGCCTCAATAACTGCAGGGAATTCACCCCTCCACTTT.

CDR3 coding DNA: TGCAGTGCTAGTACCCCCCAGCCCTCAACAGGGCCCGGGGAGCAGTACTTC. It is translated as CSASTPQPSTGPGEQYF. The chain recombines TRBV20-1 with TRBJ2-7; D may be TRBD1 (6 bases). Looked up from germline, CDR1 is DFQATT and CDR2 is SNEGSKA (reference sequence). V dropped 3 bases and J dropped 7 bases, with 28 bases sitting between them. This CDR3 region has 17 residues.

This clone was found once. This sequence joins TRBV6-5 and TRBJ1-2, with D uncertain. V lost 0 bases to trimming and J lost 3 bases, with 14 bases between them. The CDR3 extends over 16 amino acids. The germline V gene has CDR1 MNHEY and CDR2 SVGAGI. The CDR3 DNA reads as TGTGCCAGCAGTTACTCAAGTCCAGGCGGGGACTATGGCTACACCTTC. This gives the protein CASSYSSPGGDYGYTF.

The count of this clone is one. The gene calls are TRBV27 and TRBJ2-7, with 7 bases lining up with TRBD1. The J segment lost 3 bases and the V segment lost 6 bases, leaving 11 bases of the junction unmatched. CDR1 is MNHEY and CDR2 is SMNVEV in the germline V gene (reference sequence). The CDR3 sequence is 15 residues long. CDR3 DNA: TGTGCCAGCAGCCACCAAGGACAGGCAGGCTACGAGCAGTACTTC. Translation gives CASSHQGQAGYEQYF.

The V gene is TRBV7-2, the J gene TRBJ2-7, with TRBD2 identical over 8 bases. The CDR3 length is 14 residues. V lost 0 bases to trimming and J lost 3 bases; unmatched junction nucleotides: 1. Germline V CDR1 and CDR2: SGHTA, FQGNSA. This CDR3 reads CASSLASGDYEQYF. The CDR3 DNA is TGTGCCAGCAGCTTAGCTAGCGGGGACTACGAGCAGTACTTC.

About this clone: The CDR3 does not close with the conserved phenylalanine or tryptophan, likely indicating a read error. The DNA is left out, because the CDR3 cannot be placed on it with certainty; the CDR3 is given as TCRdb lists it. V usage is TRBV28 and J usage is TRBJ2-7; the DNA was not compared with TRBD1, the D call given in the table. Germline V gene data show CDR1 as MDHEN and CDR2 as SYDVKM. The CDR3 is made up of 11 amino acids, end residues included. CDR3 in amino acids: CATTGQGMISI.

A single count supports this clone. This chain connects TRBV29-1 to TRBJ1-3; 9 bases line up with TRBD1. CDR1 is SQVTM and CDR2 is ANQGSEA in the germline V gene. The V segment lost 7 bases and the J segment 5 bases; nucleotides outside the gene matches: 3. The CDR3 totals 12 residues. The CDR3 coding sequence is TGCAGCGCTGGGACAGGGAGAAACACCATATATTTT. Amino acids: CSAGTGRNTIYF.

The J gene is TRBJ2-1, the V gene TRBV20-1, with 9 bases aligning to TRBD2. This CDR3 contains 15 residues. Germline-derived CDR1 and CDR2 are DFQATT and SNEGSKA (reference sequence). Trimming removed 3 bases from V and 5 bases from J; junction bases left unmatched: 8. In DNA, the CDR3 is TGCAGTGCTAGTGTACTAGCGGGTGCTAACAATGAGCAGTTCTTC. It specifies CSASVLAGANNEQFF.

The CDR3 loop is CASMIAGVRYNEQFF. CDR3 DNA: TGTGCCAGTATGATAGCGGGAGTCAGATACAATGAGCAGTTCTTC. The chain joins TRBV19 to TRBJ2-1, with 9 bases identical to TRBD2. This CDR3 region has 15 residues. Germline lookup yields CDR1 LNHDA and CDR2 SQIVND (reference sequence). J gave up 4 bases and V 7 bases, and 8 bases lay outside the gene matches. Full variable domain (outside the CDR3, taken from reference TRBV19 and TRBJ2-1): DGGITQSPKYLFRKEGQNVTLSCEQNLNHDAMYWYRQDPGQGLRLIYYSQIVNDFQKGDIAEGYSVSREKKESFPLTVTSAQKNPTAFYLCASMIAGVRYNEQFFGPGTRLTVL.

The rearrangement links TRBV30 to TRBJ1-2, with TRBD1 matching 9 bases. V was pared by 1 base and J by 6 bases, with 9 bases of the junction left unmatched. The germline CDR1 and CDR2 sequences are GTSNPN and SVGIG (reference sequence). This CDR3 comprises 15 residues. CDR3 amino acids: CAWSAWDREGNGYTF. As DNA, the CDR3 is TGTGCCTGGAGTGCGTGGGACAGGGAGGGAAATGGCTACACCTTC.